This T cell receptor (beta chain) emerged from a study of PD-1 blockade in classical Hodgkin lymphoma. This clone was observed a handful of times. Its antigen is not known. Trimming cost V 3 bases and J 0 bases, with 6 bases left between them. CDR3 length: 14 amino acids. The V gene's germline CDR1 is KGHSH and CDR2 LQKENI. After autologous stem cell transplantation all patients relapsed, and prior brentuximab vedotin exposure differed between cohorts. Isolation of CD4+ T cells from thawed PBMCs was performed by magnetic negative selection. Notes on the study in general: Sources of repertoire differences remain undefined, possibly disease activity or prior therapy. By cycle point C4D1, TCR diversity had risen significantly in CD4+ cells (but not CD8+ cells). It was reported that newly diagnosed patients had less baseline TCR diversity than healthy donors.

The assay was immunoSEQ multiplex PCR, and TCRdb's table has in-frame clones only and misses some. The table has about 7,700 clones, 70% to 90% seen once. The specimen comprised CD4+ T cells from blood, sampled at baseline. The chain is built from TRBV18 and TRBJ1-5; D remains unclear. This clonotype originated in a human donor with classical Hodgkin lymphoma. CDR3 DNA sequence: TGTGCCAGCTCACCTCATAGTAGCAATCAGCCCCAGCATTTT. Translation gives CASSPHSSNQPQHF.